This TCR beta chain stems from a study of graft-versus-host responses after intestinal transplantation (dated by TCRdb to about 2021). Describing the broader study: The transplants that recipients got were multivisceral, liver-intestinal, or isolated intestinal. The cohort enrolled some 24 intestinal transplant recipients, one of whom was a retransplant, and 3 patients without pretransplant specimens were excluded. Donor T cell macrochimerism was defined as a peak of at least 4% donor T cells among recipient peripheral blood mononuclear cells. Instead of going to the commercial service, samples from a few later patients were sequenced in-house on an Illumina MiSeq and processed with MiXCR. Bulk TCR-beta CDR3 sequencing was used to track graft-versus-host and host-versus-graft alloreactive T cell clones in the graft, circulation and bone marrow after intestinal transplantation. Alloreactive clones were identified by sequencing pre-transplant mixed lymphocyte reaction products and comparing them with unstimulated pre-transplant donor and recipient T cells. Anti-thymocyte globulin induction was given to all recipients, followed by maintenance tacrolimus and steroids for about 3 years. Broad study findings and their caveats: In the allografts of patients with donor T cell macrochimerism, GvH to HvG T cell clonal ratios were high. GvH clones were detected in recipient bone marrow, and some appeared earlier in ileal mucosa or blood, consistent with an intestinal mucosal origin. The relatively low number and heterogeneity of intestinal transplant patients limited the conclusions. Peak levels of circulating GvH clones were associated with declines in HvG clones early after transplant.

What the time point label conveys for this sample: cells obtained before transplantation from donor or recipient. CD3+CD4+ and CD3+CD8+ populations were FACS-sorted from unstimulated pre-transplant donor and recipient cells taken from spleen or lymph nodes. CDR1 and CDR2 are drawn from the germline V gene (reference sequence): PRHDT, FYEKMQ. From V the trimming removes 2 bases and from J it removes 7 bases, while the gene matches leave 16 bases of the junction unaccounted for. Reading from cysteine to phenylalanine, the CDR3 counts 17 amino acids. The retained sequence is limited to the CDR3, 51 bases, with the frame set at the first base. About this clone: The clone's antigen remains unknown. The record has no base qualities; no much larger clone is one base away.

The library was obtained by the immunoSEQ multiplex PCR assay. For most patients, genomic DNA was isolated with the Qiagen DNeasy Blood and Tissue Kit and shipped frozen to Adaptive Biotechnologies for TCR sequencing. Adaptive Biotechnologies carried out high-throughput TCR-beta CDR3 sequencing of genomic DNA for most patients. Concerning the study's data processing: Adaptive's ImmunoSEQ software supplied the TCR sequencing data for about 18 patients, while MiXCR and VDJtools were used to process a few other patients. To correct CD4 versus CD8 sorting errors, sequences present in both subsets at a frequency ratio below 5:1 were removed. Because the origin of CDR3 nucleotide sequences shared between donor and recipient could not be assigned, those sequences were removed. Alloreactive clones required at least 2-fold expansion over unstimulated cells and minimum CFSE-low frequency of 0.002% (template counts) or 0.001% (read counts). Clones detected in sequenced pre-transplant spleen, lymph node, or MLR CFSE-low populations of the donor or recipient were defined as mappable. The cumulative frequency of alloreactive clones was calculated as a percentage of all sequences, weighted by copy number. This is the immuneACCESS table as TCRdb keeps it, with only in-frame sequences that have V and J called. A part of the clones is gone; compared with another copy, unresolved V genes explain less than half, and the rest is unexplained. Clonal size and the V and J genes are those of that table, whereas D and trimming came from the DNA. This sample has just under 65,000 clones in its table, and more than 90% of those were observed once. The top ten constitute around 1.7% of the sample.

The receptor chain draws on TRBV13 and TRBJ2-7; TRBD1 aligns with 8 central bases. Source: unstimulated CD8+ T cells sorted from spleen or lymph node cells, taken before transplant. This sequence was found in a human donor who was the organ donor for an intestinal transplant. The DNA sequence is TGTGCCAGCAGCTTATCAGGGGGCCAAGAGAGCTCTGGGGAGCAGTACTTC. Its protein is CASSLSGGQESSGEQYF.